The entry below gives a single TCR beta chain sequence along with its context. These data belong to a study of blood T cells in healthy people across ages. Study overall: About one barcoded TCR beta cDNA was captured per two T cells.

The germline V gene encodes CDR1 LGHNT and CDR2 FRNRAP. J was trimmed by 2 bases and V by 5 bases; bases with no gene match: 4. The CDR3 covers 14 residues. A second about 6 to 11 cycle PCR used barcoded and J-beta primers. In TCRdb, the 5' RACE reads were re-called with MiXCR into one record per CDR3 protein. The table has some 880,000 distinct CDR3 sequences, approximately 35% seen once. The material sequenced was blood. The sequence was obtained from a man between 18 and 35 years old in good health. The gene calls are TRBV12-5 and TRBJ2-7, with 9 nucleotides matching TRBD1. The CDR3 reads CASGPGTGPYEQYF. The DNA of the CDR3 is TGTGCTAGTGGTCCAGGGACAGGGCCCTACGAGCAGTACTTC.